Listed here is a single T cell receptor (beta chain). The data were obtained in a study of blood T cells in healthy people across ages. Alongside a J-beta primer mix, a sample-barcoded 5' primer served in a second PCR lasting 7 to 11 cycles. Via MiXCR, TCRdb re-called the 5' RACE reads, giving one row per CDR3 protein. This sample carries roughly 1,500,000 distinct CDR3 sequences, 30% to 40% of them seen once, and the ten largest clones take around 11%. V gave up 8 bases and J gave up 2 bases, with 16 bases separating them. CDR3 length: 15 amino acids. Germline loops: CDR1 MNHNS, CDR2 SASEGT. Sequenced: blood. The sequence came from a woman aged 25 to 45 in good health. The rearrangement links TRBV6-1 to TRBJ2-1; tentative D call: TRBD2 (6 bases). The CDR3 coding sequence is TGTGCCAGCGCGGCGGGACTCCAACCCTACAATGAGCAGTTCTTC. Translation gives CASAAGLQPYNEQFF.